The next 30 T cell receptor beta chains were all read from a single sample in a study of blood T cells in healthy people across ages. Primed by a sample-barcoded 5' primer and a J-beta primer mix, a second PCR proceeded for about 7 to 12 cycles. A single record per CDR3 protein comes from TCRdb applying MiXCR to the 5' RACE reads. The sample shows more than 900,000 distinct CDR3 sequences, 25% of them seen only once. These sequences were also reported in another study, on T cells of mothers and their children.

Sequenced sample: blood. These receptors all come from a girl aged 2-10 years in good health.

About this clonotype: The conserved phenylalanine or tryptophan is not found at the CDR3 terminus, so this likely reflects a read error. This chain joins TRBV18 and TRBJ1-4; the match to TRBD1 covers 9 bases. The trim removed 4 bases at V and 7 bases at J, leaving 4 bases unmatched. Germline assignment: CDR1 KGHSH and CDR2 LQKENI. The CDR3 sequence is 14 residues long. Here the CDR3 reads CASSLGTGSEKLFL. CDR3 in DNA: TGTGCCAGCTCACTTGGGACAGGGAGTGAAAAACTGTTTCTT.

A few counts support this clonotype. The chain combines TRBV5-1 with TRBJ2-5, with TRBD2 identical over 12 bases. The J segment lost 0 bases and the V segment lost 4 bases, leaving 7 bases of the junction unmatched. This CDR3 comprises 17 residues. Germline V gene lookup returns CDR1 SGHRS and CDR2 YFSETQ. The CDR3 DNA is TGCGCCAGCAGCCCAAGATGGACTAGCGGGAACCAAGAGACCCAGTACTTC. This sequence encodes CASSPRWTSGNQETQYF.

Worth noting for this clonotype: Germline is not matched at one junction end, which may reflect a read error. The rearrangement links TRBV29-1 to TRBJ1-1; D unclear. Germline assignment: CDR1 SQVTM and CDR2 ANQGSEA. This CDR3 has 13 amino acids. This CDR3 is CSVDVIGNTEAFF. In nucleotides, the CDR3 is TGTAGCGTTGACGTAATAGGGAACACTGAAGCTTTCTTT.

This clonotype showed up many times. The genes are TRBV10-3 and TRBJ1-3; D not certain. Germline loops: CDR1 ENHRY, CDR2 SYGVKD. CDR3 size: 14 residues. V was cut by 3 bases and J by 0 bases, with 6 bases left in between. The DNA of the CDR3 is TGTGCCATCAGTGAAGTGAGCTCTGGAAACACCATATATTTT. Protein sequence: CAISEVSSGNTIYF.

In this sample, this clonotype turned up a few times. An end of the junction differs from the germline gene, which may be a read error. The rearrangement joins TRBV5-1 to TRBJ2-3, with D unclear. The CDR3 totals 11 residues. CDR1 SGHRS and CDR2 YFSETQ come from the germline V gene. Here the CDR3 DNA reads TGCGTCAGCAGCCTAGGGGATACGCAGTATTTT. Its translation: CVSSLGDTQYF.

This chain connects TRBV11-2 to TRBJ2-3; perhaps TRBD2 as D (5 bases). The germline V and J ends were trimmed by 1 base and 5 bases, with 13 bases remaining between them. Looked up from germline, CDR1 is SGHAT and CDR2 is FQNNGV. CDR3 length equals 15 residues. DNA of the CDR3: TGTGCCAGCAGCTTAGGTCCCAGCGGAGGAGATACGCAGTATTTT. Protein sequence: CASSLGPSGGDTQYF. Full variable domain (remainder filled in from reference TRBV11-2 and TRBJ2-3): EAGVAQSPRYKIIEKRQSVAFWCNPISGHATLYWYQQILGQGPKLLIQFQNNGVVDDSQLPKDRFSAERLKGVDSTLKIQPAKLEDSAVYLCASSLGPSGGDTQYFGPGTRLTVL.

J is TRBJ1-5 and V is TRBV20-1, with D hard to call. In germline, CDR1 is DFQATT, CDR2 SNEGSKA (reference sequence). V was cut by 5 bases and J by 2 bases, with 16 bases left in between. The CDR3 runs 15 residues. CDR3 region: CSARARGRGNQPQHF. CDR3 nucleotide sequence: TGCAGTGCTCGCGCTCGGGGTAGAGGCAATCAGCCCCAGCATTTT.

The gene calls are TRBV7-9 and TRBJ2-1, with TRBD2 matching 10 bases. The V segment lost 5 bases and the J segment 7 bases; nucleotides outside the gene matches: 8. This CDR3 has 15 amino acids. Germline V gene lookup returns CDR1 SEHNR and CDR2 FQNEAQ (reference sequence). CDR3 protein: CASSPRTGLANEQFF. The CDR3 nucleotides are TGTGCCAGCAGCCCCCGAACGGGACTAGCGAATGAGCAGTTCTTC.

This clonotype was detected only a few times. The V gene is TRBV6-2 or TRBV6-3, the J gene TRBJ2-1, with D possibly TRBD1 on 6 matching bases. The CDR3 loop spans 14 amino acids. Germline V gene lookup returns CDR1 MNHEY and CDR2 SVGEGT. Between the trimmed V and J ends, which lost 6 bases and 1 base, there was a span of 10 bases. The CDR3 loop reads CASRNTGSYNEQFF. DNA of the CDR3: TGTGCCAGCAGAAATACAGGGTCCTACAATGAGCAGTTCTTC.

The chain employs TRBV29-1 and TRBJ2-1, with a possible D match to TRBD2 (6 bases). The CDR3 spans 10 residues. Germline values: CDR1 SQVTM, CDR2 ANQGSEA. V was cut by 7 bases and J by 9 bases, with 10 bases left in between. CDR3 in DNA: TGCAGCGGTTACGGGGGTGAGCAGTTCTTC. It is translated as CSGYGGEQFF.

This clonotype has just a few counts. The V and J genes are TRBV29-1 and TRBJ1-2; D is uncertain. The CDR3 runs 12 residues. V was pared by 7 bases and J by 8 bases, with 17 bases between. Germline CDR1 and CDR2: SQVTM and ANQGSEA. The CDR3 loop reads CSADGKPRGYTF. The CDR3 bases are TGCAGCGCCGACGGAAAACCGAGGGGCTACACCTTC.

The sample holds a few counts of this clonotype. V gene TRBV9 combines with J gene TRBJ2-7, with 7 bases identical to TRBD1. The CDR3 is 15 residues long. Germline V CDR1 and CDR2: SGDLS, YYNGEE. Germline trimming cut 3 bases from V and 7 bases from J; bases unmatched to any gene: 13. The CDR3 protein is CASSGWGTVLEEQYF. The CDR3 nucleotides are TGTGCCAGCAGCGGATGGGGGACAGTGTTAGAAGAGCAGTACTTC.

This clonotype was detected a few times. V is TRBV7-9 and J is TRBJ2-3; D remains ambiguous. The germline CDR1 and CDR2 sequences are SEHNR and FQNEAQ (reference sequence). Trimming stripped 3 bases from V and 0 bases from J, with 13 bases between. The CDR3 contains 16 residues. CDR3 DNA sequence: TGTGCCAGCAGCTTCGGACGGTCCCCTAGCACAGATACGCAGTATTTT. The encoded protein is CASSFGRSPSTDTQYF.

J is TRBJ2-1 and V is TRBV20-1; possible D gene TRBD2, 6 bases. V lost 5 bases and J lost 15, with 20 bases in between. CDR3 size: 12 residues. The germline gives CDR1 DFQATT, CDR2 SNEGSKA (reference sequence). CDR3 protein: CSAALRDLPLFF. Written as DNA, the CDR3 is TGCAGTGCTGCCCTGAGGGACTTACCACTGTTCTTC.

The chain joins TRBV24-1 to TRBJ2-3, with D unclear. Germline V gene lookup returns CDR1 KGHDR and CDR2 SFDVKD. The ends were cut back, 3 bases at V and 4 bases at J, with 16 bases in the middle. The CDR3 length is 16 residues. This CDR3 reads CATSDPADESADTQYF. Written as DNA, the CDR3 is TGTGCCACCAGTGATCCGGCCGACGAATCGGCAGATACGCAGTATTTT.

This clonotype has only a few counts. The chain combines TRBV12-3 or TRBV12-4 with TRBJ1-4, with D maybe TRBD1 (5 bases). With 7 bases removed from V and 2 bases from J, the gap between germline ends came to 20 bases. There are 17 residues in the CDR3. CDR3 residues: CASTGGVDYATNEKLFF. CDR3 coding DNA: TGTGCCAGCACCGGGGGGGTTGATTATGCGACTAATGAAAAACTGTTTTTT.

The CDR3 region is CASTLGLAGGFEQFF. The CDR3 DNA sequence: TGTGCCAGCACCCTCGGACTAGCGGGAGGGTTTGAGCAGTTCTTC. The chain carries TRBV28 and TRBJ2-1, with 15 bases that match TRBD2. In germline, CDR1 is MDHEN, CDR2 SYDVKM. The CDR3 covers 15 residues. The ends lost 7 bases at V and 9 bases at J; junction bases unmatched: 7.

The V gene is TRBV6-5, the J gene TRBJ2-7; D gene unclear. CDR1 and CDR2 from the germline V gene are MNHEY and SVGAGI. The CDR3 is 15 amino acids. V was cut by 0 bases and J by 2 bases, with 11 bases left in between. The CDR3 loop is CASSYSWQYAYEQYF. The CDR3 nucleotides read TGTGCCAGCAGTTACTCCTGGCAGTACGCCTACGAGCAGTACTTC.

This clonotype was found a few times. The CDR3 sequence: CASSVADGVAEAFF. The DNA of the CDR3 is TGTGCCAGCAGCGTAGCAGATGGTGTGGCTGAAGCTTTCTTT. The V and J genes are TRBV9 and TRBJ1-1; D not certain. This CDR3 has 14 amino acids. The ends were cut back, 0 bases at V and 6 bases at J, with 12 bases in the middle. CDR1 is SGDLS and CDR2 is YYNGEE in the germline V gene.

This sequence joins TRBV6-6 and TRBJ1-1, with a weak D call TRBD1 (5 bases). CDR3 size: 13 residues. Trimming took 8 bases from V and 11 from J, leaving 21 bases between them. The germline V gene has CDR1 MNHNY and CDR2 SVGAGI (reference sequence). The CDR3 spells CASLLGGEAGAFF. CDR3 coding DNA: TGTGCCAGCCTACTCGGGGGGGAGGCAGGGGCTTTCTTT.

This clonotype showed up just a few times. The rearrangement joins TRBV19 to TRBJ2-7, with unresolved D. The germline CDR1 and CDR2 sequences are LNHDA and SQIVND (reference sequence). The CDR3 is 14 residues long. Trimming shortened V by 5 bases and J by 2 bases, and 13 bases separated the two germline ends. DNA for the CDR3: TGTGCCAGTAGTCCCTTTGGGCCCCCCTACGAGCAGTACTTC. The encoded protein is CASSPFGPPYEQYF.

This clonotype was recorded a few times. CDR3: CASSMTGEGDTQYF. The CDR3 region has the DNA TGTGCCAGCAGCATGACAGGGGAGGGAGATACGCAGTATTTT. J is TRBJ2-3 and V is TRBV7-9, with D possibly TRBD1 on 8 matching bases. V lost 5 bases and J lost 5, with 14 bases in between. The CDR3 runs 14 residues. The V gene's germline CDR1 is SEHNR and CDR2 FQNEAQ (reference sequence).

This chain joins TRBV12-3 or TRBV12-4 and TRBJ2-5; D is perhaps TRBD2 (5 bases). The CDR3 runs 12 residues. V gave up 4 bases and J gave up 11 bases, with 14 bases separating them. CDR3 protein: CASSWASEEQYF. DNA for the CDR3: TGTGCCAGCAGTTGGGCCTCGGAGGAGCAGTACTTC.

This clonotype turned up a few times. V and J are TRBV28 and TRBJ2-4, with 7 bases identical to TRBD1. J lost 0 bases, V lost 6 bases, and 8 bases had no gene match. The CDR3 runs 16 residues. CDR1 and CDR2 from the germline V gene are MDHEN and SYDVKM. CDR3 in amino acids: CASRNPGQPAKNIQYF. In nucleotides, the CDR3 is TGTGCCAGCAGGAATCCGGGACAGCCAGCCAAAAACATTCAGTACTTC.

The CDR3, as DNA: TGTGCCACCAGTGATTTTCGCCTAGCGGGCTTAAAAGAGACCCAGTACTTC. It is translated as CATSDFRLAGLKETQYF. The chain has TRBV24-1 and TRBJ2-5; 8 bases are shared with TRBD2. The CDR3 has 17 amino acids. The V gene end was trimmed by 1 base and the J gene end by 3 bases; junction bases not matched to a gene: 9. Germline V gene data show CDR1 as KGHDR and CDR2 as SFDVKD.

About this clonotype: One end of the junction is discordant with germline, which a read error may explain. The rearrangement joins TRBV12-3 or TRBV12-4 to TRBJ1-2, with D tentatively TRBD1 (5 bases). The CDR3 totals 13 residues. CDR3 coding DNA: TGTGCCAGCAGTCCGACCGGAGGACATGGCTACCCCTTC. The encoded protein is CASSPTGGHGYPF.

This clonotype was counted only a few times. The CDR3 sequence: CASSETRSYEQYF. Written as DNA, the CDR3 is TGTGCCAGCAGTGAGACTAGGTCCTACGAGCAGTACTTC. The chain uses TRBV12-3 or TRBV12-4 and TRBJ2-7, with a tentative D call TRBD2 (6 bases). V lost 5 bases, J lost 1 base, and 9 bases lay in between. The CDR3 has 13 residues.

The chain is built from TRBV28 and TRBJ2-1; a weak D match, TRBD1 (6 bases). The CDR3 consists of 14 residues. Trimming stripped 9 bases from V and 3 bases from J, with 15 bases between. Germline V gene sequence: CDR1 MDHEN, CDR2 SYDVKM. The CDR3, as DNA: TGTGCCAGTAGCGAGGGGGAAAGCTACAATGAGCAGTTCTTC. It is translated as CASSEGESYNEQFF.

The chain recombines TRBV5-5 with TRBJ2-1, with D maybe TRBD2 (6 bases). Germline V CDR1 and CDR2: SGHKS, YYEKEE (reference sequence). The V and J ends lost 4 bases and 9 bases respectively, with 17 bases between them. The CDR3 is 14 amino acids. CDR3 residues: CASSTFSASVEQFF. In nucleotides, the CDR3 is TGTGCCAGCAGCACATTCAGCGCTAGCGTTGAGCAGTTCTTC.

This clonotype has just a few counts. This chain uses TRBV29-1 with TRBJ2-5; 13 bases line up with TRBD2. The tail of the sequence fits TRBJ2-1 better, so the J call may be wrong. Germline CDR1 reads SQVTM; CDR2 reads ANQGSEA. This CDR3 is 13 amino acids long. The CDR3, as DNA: TGCAGCGTAACTAGCGGGGGGGTCAATGAGCAGTTCTTC. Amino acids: CSVTSGGVNEQFF.